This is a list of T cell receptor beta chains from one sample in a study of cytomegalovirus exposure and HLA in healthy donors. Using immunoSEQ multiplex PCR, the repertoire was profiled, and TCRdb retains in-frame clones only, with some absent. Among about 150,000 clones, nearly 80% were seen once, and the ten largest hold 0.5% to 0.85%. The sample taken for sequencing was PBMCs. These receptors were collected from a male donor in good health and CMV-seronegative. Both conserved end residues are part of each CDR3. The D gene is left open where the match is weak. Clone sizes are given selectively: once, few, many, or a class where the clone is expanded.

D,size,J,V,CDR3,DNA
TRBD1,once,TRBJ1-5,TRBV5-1,CASSLAGTANNQPQHF,TGCGCCAGCAGCTTGGCCGGGACAGCGAACAATCAGCCCCAGCATTTT
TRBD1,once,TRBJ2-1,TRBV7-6,CASSPGQGPITEQFF,TGTGCCAGCAGCCCCGGACAGGGGCCGATCACTGAGCAGTTCTTC
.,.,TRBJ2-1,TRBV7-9,CASSLWGLGEQFF,TGTGCCAGCAGCTTATGGGGGCTCGGTGAGCAGTTCTTC
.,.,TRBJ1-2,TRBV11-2,CASSNDRFRNYGYTF,TGTGCCAGCAGCAACGACAGATTCCGAAACTATGGCTACACCTTC
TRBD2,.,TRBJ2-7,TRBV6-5,CASSYAWTSNYEQYF,TGTGCCAGCAGTTACGCTTGGACTAGCAACTACGAGCAGTACTTC
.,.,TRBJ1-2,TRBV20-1,CSARDWRIAF,TGCAGTGCTAGAGATTGGAGGATAGCCTTC
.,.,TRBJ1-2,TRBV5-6,CASSLDRDYGYTF,TGTGCCAGCAGCTTGGACAGGGACTATGGCTACACCTTC
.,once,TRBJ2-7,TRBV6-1,CASSEAGGDHYEQYF,TGTGCCAGCAGTGAAGCTGGCGGGGACCACTACGAGCAGTACTTC
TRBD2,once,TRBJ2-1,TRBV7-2,CASSQNLLAGRNEQFF,TGTGCCAGCAGCCAAAATTTGCTAGCGGGGAGAAATGAGCAGTTCTTC
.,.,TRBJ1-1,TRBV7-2,CASSLVGGADEAFF,TGTGCCAGCAGCTTAGTTGGGGGGGCGGATGAAGCTTTCTTT
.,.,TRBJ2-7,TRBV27,CASSIKSSSLKDSYEQYF,TGTGCCAGCAGTATCAAATCTAGCTCTCTGAAGGATTCCTACGAGCAGTACTTC
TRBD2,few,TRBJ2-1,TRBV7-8,CASSLGVRLAGPTYNEQFF,TGTGCCAGCAGCTTAGGTGTGAGACTAGCGGGCCCTACCTACAATGAGCAGTTCTTC
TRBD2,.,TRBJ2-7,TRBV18,CASSRTSGPSYEQYF,TGTGCCAGCTCACGGACTAGCGGGCCCTCCTACGAGCAGTACTTC
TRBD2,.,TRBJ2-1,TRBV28,CASSFPRPSGVNEQFF,TGTGCCAGCAGTTTCCCTCGCCCTAGCGGCGTCAATGAGCAGTTCTTC
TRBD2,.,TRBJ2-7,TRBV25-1,CASSPAGAPREQYF,TGTGCCAGCAGTCCAGCGGGAGCTCCTAGGGAGCAGTACTTC
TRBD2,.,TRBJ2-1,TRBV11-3,CASSSSGRRDNEQFF,TGTGCCAGCAGCTCGAGCGGGAGGCGCGACAATGAGCAGTTCTTC
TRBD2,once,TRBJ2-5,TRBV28,CASSLPRPWLAGQETQYF,TGTGCCAGCAGTTTGCCCCGCCCGTGGCTAGCGGGGCAAGAGACCCAGTACTTC
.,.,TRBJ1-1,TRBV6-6,CASIRAGGNTEAFF,TGTGCCAGCATCAGGGCGGGGGGGAACACTGAAGCTTTCTTT
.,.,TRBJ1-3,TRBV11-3,CASSLRQISGNTIYF,TGTGCCAGCAGCTTAAGACAGATCTCTGGAAACACCATATATTTT
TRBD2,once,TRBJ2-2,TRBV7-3,CASSARGGANTGELFF,TGTGCCAGCAGCGCGAGGGGAGGGGCGAACACCGGGGAGCTGTTTTTT
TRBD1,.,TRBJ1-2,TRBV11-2,CASSLGSQGGYGYTF,TGTGCCAGCAGCTTAGGGTCGCAGGGGGGATATGGCTACACCTTC
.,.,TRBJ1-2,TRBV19,CASSNTGPVYGYTF,TGTGCCAGTAGTAACACAGGCCCCGTCTATGGCTACACCTTC
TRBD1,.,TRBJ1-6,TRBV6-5,CASSFDRGMDSPLHF,TGTGCCAGCAGCTTTGACAGGGGAATGGATTCACCCCTCCACTTT
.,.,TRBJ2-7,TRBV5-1,CASSVQQGYSYEQYF,TGCGCCAGCAGCGTTCAACAGGGATACTCCTACGAGCAGTACTTC
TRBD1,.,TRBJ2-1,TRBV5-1,CASSLGQGAYNEQFF,TGCGCCAGCAGCCTAGGACAGGGGGCCTACAATGAGCAGTTCTTC
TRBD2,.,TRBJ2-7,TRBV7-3,CASSLTRTSASYEQYF,TGTGCCAGCAGCTTAACGCGGACTAGCGCTTCCTACGAGCAGTACTTC
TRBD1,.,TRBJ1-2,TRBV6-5,CASSYSTGTGYTF,TGTGCCAGCAGTTACTCGACAGGGACGGGCTACACCTTC
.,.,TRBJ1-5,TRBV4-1,CASSQDRGSAWGNQPQHF,TGCGCCAGCAGCCAAGATCGAGGGTCAGCATGGGGCAATCAGCCCCAGCATTTT
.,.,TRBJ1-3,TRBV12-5,CASGPGEAVGNTIYF,TGTGCTAGTGGCCCCGGAGAGGCGGTGGGAAACACCATATATTTT
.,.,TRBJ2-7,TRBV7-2,CASSFTGSYEQYF,TGTGCCAGCAGCTTTACGGGATCCTACGAGCAGTACTTC
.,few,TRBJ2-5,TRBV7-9,CASSLIGDQETQYF,TGTGCCAGCAGCTTAATCGGAGACCAAGAGACCCAGTACTTC
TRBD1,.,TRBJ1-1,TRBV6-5,CASSGDRGRGTEAFF,TGTGCCAGCAGTGGGGACAGGGGGCGCGGCACTGAAGCTTTCTTT
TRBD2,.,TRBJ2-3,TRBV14,CASSRGRLQRGGTDTQYF,TGTGCCAGCAGCCGGGGAAGACTCCAGCGGGGGGGTACAGATACGCAGTATTTT
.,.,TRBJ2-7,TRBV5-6,CASSWGEGLGQYF,TGTGCCAGCAGCTGGGGAGAAGGGTTGGGGCAGTACTTC
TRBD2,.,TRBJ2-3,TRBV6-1,CASSGPTSGTSTDTQYF,TGTGCCAGCAGTGGCCCTACTAGCGGAACTAGCACAGATACGCAGTATTTT
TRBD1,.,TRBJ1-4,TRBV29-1,CSVTGTGANEKLFF,TGCAGTGTAACCGGGACAGGGGCTAATGAAAAACTGTTTTTT
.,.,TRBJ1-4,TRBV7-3,CASSLTGGTGEKLFF,TGTGCCAGCAGCTTAACGGGGGGGACCGGTGAAAAACTGTTTTTT
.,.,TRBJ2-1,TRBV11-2,CASSLVGGGAYNEQFF,TGTGCCAGCAGCTTAGTGGGCGGGGGCGCCTACAATGAGCAGTTCTTC
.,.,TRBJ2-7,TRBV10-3,CAISSGGASYEQYF,TGTGCCATCAGTAGTGGCGGGGCCAGCTACGAGCAGTACTTC
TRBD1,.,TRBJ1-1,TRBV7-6,CASSARTGSIQTEAFF,TGTGCCAGCAGCGCCCGGACAGGGTCTATCCAGACTGAAGCTTTCTTT
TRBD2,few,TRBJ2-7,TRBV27,CASRLAGGGKEQYF,TGTGCCAGCAGACTAGCGGGGGGAGGGAAGGAGCAGTACTTC
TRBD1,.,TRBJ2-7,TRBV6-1,CASTAPRTGDYEQYF,TGTGCCAGCACTGCCCCCCGGACAGGGGACTACGAGCAGTACTTC